This T cell receptor beta chain was profiled in a study of PD-L1 blockade in urothelial cancer. Libraries were prepared by immunoSEQ multiplex PCR; TCRdb keeps only in-frame clonotypes and omits some of them. This table holds some 52,000 clones, approximately 77% found once. Time point reported: pretreatment peripheral blood. The sample was PBMCs, taken around atezolizumab (anti-PD-L1) treatment. The TCR originated in a man between 65 and 80 years old with urothelial cancer.

CDR3 nucleotide sequence: TGTGCCAGCAGCTTAGCAGGGAGTGGAAACACCATATATTTT. Encoded protein: CASSLAGSGNTIYF. The chain combines TRBV7-9 with TRBJ1-3, with unresolved D. Trimming took 0 bases from V and 3 from J, leaving 6 bases between them. In germline, CDR1 is SEHNR, CDR2 FQNEAQ (reference sequence). The CDR3 contains 14 residues.